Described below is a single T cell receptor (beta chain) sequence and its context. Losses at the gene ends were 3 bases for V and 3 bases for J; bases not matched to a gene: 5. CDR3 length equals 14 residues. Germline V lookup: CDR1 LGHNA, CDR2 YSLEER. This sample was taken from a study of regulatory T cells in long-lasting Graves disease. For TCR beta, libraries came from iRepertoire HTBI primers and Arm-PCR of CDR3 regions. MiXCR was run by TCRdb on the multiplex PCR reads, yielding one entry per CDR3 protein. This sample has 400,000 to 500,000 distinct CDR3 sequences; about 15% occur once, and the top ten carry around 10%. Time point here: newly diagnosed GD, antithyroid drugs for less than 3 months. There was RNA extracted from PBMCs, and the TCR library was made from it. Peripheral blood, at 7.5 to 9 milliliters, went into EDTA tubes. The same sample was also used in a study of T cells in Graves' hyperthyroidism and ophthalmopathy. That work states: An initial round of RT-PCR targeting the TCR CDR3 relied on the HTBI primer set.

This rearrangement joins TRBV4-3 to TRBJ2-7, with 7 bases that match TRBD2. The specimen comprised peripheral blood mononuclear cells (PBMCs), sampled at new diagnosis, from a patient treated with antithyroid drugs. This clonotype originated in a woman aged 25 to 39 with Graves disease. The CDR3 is CASSQGDYDYEQYF. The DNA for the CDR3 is TGCGCCAGCAGCCAGGGGGACTACGACTACGAGCAGTACTTC.